This entry features one T cell receptor (beta chain) sequence. This clone was seen only a few times. No antigen is known for it. No clone much larger than this one lies a single base away; base qualities are absent. The entry originates in a study of beta chain features in type 1 diabetes (dated by TCRdb to the late 2010s). Some background on the complete study: Patients and healthy donors did not differ in mean age, gender distribution, total cell number or subset yield. Regulatory and stem cell-like memory subsets were obtained from only 8 patients and about 8 healthy donors, while naive and central memory subsets were obtained from all 28 donors. Across all samples, fewer than 110,000,000 sorted cells were examined, and cell number per subset correlated strongly with RNA yield. In the study, TCRB repertoires of sorted circulating CD4+ T cell subsets from recently diagnosed type 1 diabetes patients were compared with those of matched healthy donors. On the study overall, not on this receptor specifically: Naive, central memory and regulatory TCRB repertoires appeared to be more alike among patients than among healthy donors. At VDJ recombination sites, patients with type 1 diabetes made fewer insertions and deleted more nucleotides, a pattern implying thymic rearrangement abnormalities. In all four CD4+ subsets, TCRB CDR3 length was moderately but significantly shorter in type 1 diabetes patients. Shorter templates might be favored by PCR, yet because patient and control samples were amplified and corrected together, any such skew would affect both groups equally. Because cDNA was sequenced instead of genomic DNA, activated cells with high expression could be over-represented, although the groups did not differ in activation or CD3 levels. Because the HLA sub-analyses included only small numbers of individuals, any influence of HLA type on TCRB rearrangement was left unresolved.

Each donor gave one peripheral blood draw, roughly 110 mL on average, collected into heparinised tubes. A BD FACSAria II was used to sort naive, central memory, regulatory and stem cell-like memory CD4+ T cells with a panel that included CD45RO, CCR7, CD25, CD127, CD95 and CD27. Every sorted population had a purity above 95%. PBMCs were isolated right away by Lymphoprep density gradient centrifugation and were stained directly, without culture. So that batch effects would be minimized, each experiment stained and sorted samples in pairs, pairing one healthy donor with one patient. The entire isolated RNA was reverse transcribed using the High Capacity cDNA Reverse Transcription Kit, and thus expressed TCRB transcripts were sequenced. Deep immunoSEQ sequencing was performed on naive, central memory and regulatory T cell samples, with an average of around 3.4 million total reads per sample. After sorted cells were lysed in RLT buffer, RNA was extracted with DNase-treated RNeasy Micro or Mini kits, with the choice depending on cell number. To prevent cross-contamination, each cell subset was processed individually, whereas patient and healthy donor samples were processed jointly. The immunoSEQ multiplex PCR was used to amplify TCRB sequences from cDNA, generating 87-bp fragments that spanned the CDR3 region. The amplicons were sequenced using the Illumina HiSeq platform. From the authors' description of their analysis: Synthetic template baselines were used to correct PCR bias computationally, reads within Hamming distance 2 were collapsed together, and singletons that could not be merged were discarded. By aligning reads against IMGT, V, D and J genes, CDR3 length, and insertions or deletions at six rearrangement sites were assigned. Clonotype counts were normalized to sorted cell number within each subset before computing true diversity and Gini coefficients with the tcR R package. Repertoire sharing was quantified using the overlap coefficient calculated on TCRB nucleotide sequences. Out-of-frame TCRB sequences from naive cells were analyzed as a proxy for the pre-selection repertoire. TCRdb took over this immuneACCESS table, retaining in-frame rearrangements with V and J assigned. Such tables are incomplete; in checked studies, under half of the missing clones stem from an unresolved V gene, and the remainder is unexplained. The D gene and trimming were derived from the DNA, and the V and J assignments and clone size from that table. Present in this sample are fewer than 650,000 clones, around a sixth of which were seen just once. About 0.087% of the sample is taken by the ten largest.

From the cysteine through the phenylalanine, the CDR3 covers 17 amino acids. Only the CDR3 DNA is retained, 51 bases long and in frame from the first base. Between the V and J ends, shortened by 0 bases and 0 bases respectively, the junction contains 12 bases. Per the germline V gene, SGDLS is the CDR1 and YYNGEE is the CDR2. This receptor was identified in a man younger than 35 in good health. The chain joins TRBV9 to TRBJ1-4; the D gene lacks a confident call. Sequencing was performed on naive CD4+ T cells from blood. The sample's cell subset or site label is to be understood as: true naive CD4+ T cells. The CDR3 region has the sequence CASSVGPYRATNEKLFF. The DNA is as follows: TGTGCCAGCAGCGTAGGTCCTTACCGGGCAACTAATGAAAAACTGTTTTTT.